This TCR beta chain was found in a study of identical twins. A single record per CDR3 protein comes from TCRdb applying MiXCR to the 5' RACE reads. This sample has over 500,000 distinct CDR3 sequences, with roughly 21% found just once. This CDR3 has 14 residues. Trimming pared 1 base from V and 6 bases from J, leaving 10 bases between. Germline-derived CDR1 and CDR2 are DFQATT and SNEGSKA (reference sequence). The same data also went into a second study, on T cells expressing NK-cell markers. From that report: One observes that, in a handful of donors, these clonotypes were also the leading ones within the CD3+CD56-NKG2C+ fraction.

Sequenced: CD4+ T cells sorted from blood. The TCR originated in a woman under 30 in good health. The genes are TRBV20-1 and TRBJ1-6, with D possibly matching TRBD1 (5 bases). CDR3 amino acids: CSARVGPTNSPLHF. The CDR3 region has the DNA TGCAGTGCTAGAGTGGGGCCAACTAATTCACCCCTCCACTTT.